This passage covers 7 T cell receptor beta chains from one sample sequenced in a study of T cell responses to AZD1222 COVID-19 vaccine. Profiled with immunoSEQ multiplex PCR; TCRdb holds only in-frame clones, not every one. The sample records some 54,000 clones, roughly nine tenths being singletons. Sequences were derived from peripheral blood, sampled on day 0 of AZD1222 vaccination. The source of these receptors is an adult in good health.

Notes on this clone: One end of the junction is discordant with germline, which a read error may explain. This sequence joins TRBV7-7 and TRBJ2-5; 9 positions match TRBD2. Looked up from germline, CDR1 is SSHAT and CDR2 is FNYEAQ (reference sequence). This CDR3 contains 15 residues. The CDR3 spells CASSGGRVWKETQYF. The CDR3, as DNA: TGTGCTAGCAGCGGGGGGAGAGTATGGAAAGAGACCCAGTACTTC.

The chain recombines TRBV5-4 with TRBJ1-1; D gene unclear. There are 13 residues in the CDR3. V was shortened by 6 bases and J by 4 bases, with 13 bases between the two germline ends. Per the germline V gene, CDR1 is SGHNT and CDR2 is YYREEE (reference sequence). This CDR3 is CASIQFGFTEAFF. CDR3 nucleotide sequence: TGTGCCAGCATCCAGTTTGGTTTCACTGAAGCTTTCTTT.

The rearrangement uses TRBV5-1 and TRBJ2-5; D may be TRBD2 (6 bases). CDR3 size: 16 residues. V was pared by 7 bases and J by 7 bases, with 26 bases between. Per the germline V gene, CDR1 is SGHRS and CDR2 is YFSETQ. CDR3 nucleotides: TGCGCCAGCCGCCCCCCCGGGACTCGCACGCAGGGGACCCAGTACTTC. Translated: CASRPPGTRTQGTQYF.

This sequence joins TRBV28 and TRBJ2-1; possible D gene TRBD1, 5 bases. V was shortened by 2 bases and J by 14 bases, with 16 bases between the two germline ends. The germline gives CDR1 MDHEN, CDR2 SYDVKM. This CDR3 spans 13 amino acids. Here the CDR3 reads CASSLGIKGWEFF. The CDR3 DNA reads as TGTGCCAGCAGTTTAGGGATTAAGGGGTGGGAGTTCTTC.

The chain joins TRBV27 to TRBJ1-2; tentative D call: TRBD1 (5 bases). CDR3 size: 15 residues. V lost 5 bases to trimming and J lost 4 bases, with 17 bases between them. Germline-derived CDR1 and CDR2 are MNHEY and SMNVEV (reference sequence). CDR3 in amino acids: CASSRWGGEGYGYTF. CDR3 bases: TGTGCCAGCAGTCGATGGGGGGGTGAGGGCTATGGCTACACCTTC.

This chain uses TRBV9 with TRBJ1-6, with 7 nucleotides matching TRBD1. This CDR3 contains 15 residues. Trimming took 7 bases from V and 1 from J; bases not matched to a gene: 5. Germline loops: CDR1 SGDLS, CDR2 YYNGEE. This chain's CDR3 is CASAQTGSYNSPLHF. Written as DNA, the CDR3 is TGTGCCAGCGCTCAGACAGGGTCCTATAATTCACCCCTCCACTTT.

A single count supports this clone. This chain connects TRBV28 to TRBJ1-2; weak D call: TRBD1 (5 bases). The CDR3 length is 17 residues. Deletions cut 4 bases from V and 5 bases from J, with 23 bases between. Germline V gene lookup returns CDR1 MDHEN and CDR2 SYDVKM. CDR3 sequence: CASSSTISGTDPYGYTF. CDR3 in DNA: TGTGCCAGCAGTTCTACCATATCCGGGACGGACCCTTATGGCTACACCTTC.